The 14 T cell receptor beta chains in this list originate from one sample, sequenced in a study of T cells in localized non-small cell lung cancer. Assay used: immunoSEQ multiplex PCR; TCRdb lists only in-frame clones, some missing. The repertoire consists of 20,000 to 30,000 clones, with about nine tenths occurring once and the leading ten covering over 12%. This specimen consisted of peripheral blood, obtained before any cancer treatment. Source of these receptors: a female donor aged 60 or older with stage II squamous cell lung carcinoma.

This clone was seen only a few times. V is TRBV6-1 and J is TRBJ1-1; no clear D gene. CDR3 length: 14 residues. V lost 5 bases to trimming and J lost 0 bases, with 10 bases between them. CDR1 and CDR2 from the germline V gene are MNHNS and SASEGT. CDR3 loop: CASSPRQMNTEAFF. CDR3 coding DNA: TGTGCCAGCAGTCCCAGGCAGATGAACACTGAAGCTTTCTTT.

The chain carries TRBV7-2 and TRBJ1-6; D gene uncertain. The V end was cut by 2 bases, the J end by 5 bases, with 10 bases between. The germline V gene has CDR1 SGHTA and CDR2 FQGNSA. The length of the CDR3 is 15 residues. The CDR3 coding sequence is TGTGCCAGCAGCTTAACTGCGGCTGATAATTCACCCCTCCACTTT. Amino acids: CASSLTAADNSPLHF. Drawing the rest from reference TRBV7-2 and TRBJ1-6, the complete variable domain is GAGVSQSPSNKVTEKGKDVELRCDPISGHTALYWYRQSLGQGLEFLIYFQGNSAPDKSGLPSDRFSAERTGGSVSTLTIQRTQQEDSAVYLCASSLTAADNSPLHFGNGTRLTVT.

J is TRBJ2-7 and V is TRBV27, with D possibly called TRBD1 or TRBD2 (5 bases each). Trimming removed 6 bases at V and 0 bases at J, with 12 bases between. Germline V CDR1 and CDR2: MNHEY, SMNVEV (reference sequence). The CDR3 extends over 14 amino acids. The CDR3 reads CASRPGTGSYEQYF. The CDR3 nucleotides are TGTGCCAGCAGACCCGGGACCGGCTCCTACGAGCAGTACTTC.

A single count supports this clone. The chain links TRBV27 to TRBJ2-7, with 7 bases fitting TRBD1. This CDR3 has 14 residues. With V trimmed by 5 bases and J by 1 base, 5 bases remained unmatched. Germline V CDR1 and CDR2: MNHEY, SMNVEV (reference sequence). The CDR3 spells CASSARQGSYEQYF. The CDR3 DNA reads TGTGCCAGCAGTGCCCGACAGGGTTCCTACGAGCAGTACTTC.

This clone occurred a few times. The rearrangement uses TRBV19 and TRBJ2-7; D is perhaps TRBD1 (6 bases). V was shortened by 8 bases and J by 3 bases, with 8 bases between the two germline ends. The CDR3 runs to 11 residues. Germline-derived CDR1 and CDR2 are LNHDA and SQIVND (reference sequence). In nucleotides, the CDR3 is TGTGCCAGTCGACAGGACTACGAGCAGTACTTC. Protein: CASRQDYEQYF.

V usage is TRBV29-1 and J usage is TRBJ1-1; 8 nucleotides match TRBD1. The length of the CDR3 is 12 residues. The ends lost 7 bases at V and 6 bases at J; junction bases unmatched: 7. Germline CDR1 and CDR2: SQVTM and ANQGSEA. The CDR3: CSGRTGSAEAFF. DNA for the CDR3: TGCAGCGGGAGGACAGGGAGCGCTGAAGCTTTCTTT.

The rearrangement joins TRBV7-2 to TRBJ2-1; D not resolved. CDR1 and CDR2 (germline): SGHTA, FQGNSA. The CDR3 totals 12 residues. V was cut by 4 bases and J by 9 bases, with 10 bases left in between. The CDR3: CASSSGYSEQFF. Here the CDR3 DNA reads TGTGCCAGCAGCTCCGGGTATAGTGAGCAGTTCTTC. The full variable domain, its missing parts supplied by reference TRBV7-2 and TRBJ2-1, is GAGVSQSPSNKVTEKGKDVELRCDPISGHTALYWYRQSLGQGLEFLIYFQGNSAPDKSGLPSDRFSAERTGGSVSTLTIQRTQQEDSAVYLCASSSGYSEQFFGPGTRLTVL.

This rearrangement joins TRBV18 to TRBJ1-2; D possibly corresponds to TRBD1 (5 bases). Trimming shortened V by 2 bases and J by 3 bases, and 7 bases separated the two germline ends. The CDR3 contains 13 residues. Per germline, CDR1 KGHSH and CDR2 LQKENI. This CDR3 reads CASSPGDDYGYTF. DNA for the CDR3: TGTGCCAGCTCACCAGGGGACGACTATGGCTACACCTTC.

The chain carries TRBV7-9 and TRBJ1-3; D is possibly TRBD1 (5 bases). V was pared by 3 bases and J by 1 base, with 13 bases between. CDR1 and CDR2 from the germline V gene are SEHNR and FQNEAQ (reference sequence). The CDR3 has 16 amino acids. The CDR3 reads CASSFNTDMSGNTIYF. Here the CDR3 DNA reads TGTGCCAGCAGCTTCAATACGGACATGTCTGGAAACACCATATATTTT.

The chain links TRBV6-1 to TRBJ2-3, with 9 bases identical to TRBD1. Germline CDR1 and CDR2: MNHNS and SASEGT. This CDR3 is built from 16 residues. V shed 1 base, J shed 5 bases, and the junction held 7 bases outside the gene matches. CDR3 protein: CASSEGLGQGRDTQYF. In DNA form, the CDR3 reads TGTGCCAGCAGTGAAGGGTTGGGACAGGGTAGAGATACGCAGTATTTT.

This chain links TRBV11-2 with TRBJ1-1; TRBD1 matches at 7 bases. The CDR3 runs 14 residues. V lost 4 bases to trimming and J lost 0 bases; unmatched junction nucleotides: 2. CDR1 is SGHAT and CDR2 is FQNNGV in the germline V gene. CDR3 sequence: CASSSQGLNTEAFF. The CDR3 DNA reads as TGTGCCAGCAGCTCACAGGGGCTGAACACTGAAGCTTTCTTT.

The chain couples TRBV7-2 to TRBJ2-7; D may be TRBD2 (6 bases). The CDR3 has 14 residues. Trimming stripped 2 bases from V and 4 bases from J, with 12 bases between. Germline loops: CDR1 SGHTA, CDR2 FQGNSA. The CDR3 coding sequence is TGTGCCAGCAGCTTAAAGCCGGGAGAGTACGAGCAGTACTTC. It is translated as CASSLKPGEYEQYF.

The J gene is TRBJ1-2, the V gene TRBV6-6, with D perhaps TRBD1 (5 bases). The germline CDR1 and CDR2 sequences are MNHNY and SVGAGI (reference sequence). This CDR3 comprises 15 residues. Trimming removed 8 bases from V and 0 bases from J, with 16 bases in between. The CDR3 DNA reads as TGTGCCAGCGTGGGACGGACCATAGCTAACTATGGCTACACCTTC. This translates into CASVGRTIANYGYTF.

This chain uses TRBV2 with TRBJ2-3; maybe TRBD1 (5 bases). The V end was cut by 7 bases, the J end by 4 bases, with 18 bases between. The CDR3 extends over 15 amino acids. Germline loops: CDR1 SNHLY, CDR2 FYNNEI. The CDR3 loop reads CASTFQRIGADTQYF. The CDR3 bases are TGTGCCAGCACCTTTCAACGTATAGGGGCAGATACGCAGTATTTT.